The 7 T cell receptor beta chains in this list originate from one sample, sequenced in a study of blood T cell repertoires in COVID-19 (TCRdb year 2020). Library preparation was by the immunoSEQ multiplex PCR assay. TCRdb holds this immuneACCESS table with in-frame rearrangements only. Some clones are missing; in checked studies, unresolved V genes explain under half, and the rest has no known cause. For this sample the table gives over 300,000 clones, of which 85% were detected only once. Just over 7% of the sample is held by the ten biggest clonotypes. Sample: peripheral blood. Source of these receptors: a human donor in a cohort sampled during active COVID-19.

The chain joins TRBV20-1 to TRBJ2-7; D ambiguous. The CDR3 spans 10 residues. With 6 bases removed from V and 5 bases from J, the gap between germline ends came to 8 bases. The germline CDR1 and CDR2 sequences are DFQATT and SNEGSKA (reference sequence). DNA of the CDR3: TGCAGTGCCCACTTCAACGAGCAGTACTTC. Translated: CSAHFNEQYF.

The rearrangement joins TRBV19 to TRBJ1-1; D possibly corresponds to TRBD1 (6 bases). Germline CDR1 is LNHDA and CDR2 is SQIVND (reference sequence). The CDR3 covers 13 residues. Deletions cut 4 bases from V and 3 bases from J, with 9 bases between. For the CDR3, the DNA is TGTGCCAGTAGTAGGGGGCCGGACACTGAAGCTTTCTTT. It translates to CASSRGPDTEAFF. The whole variable domain, remainder taken from reference TRBV19 and TRBJ1-1, is DGGITQSPKYLFRKEGQNVTLSCEQNLNHDAMYWYRQDPGQGLRLIYYSQIVNDFQKGDIAEGYSVSREKKESFPLTVTSAQKNPTAFYLCASSRGPDTEAFFGQGTRLTVV.

The genes are TRBV5-1 and TRBJ1-4; 7 bases align to TRBD1. Germline V lookup: CDR1 SGHRS, CDR2 YFSETQ. CDR3 size: 14 residues. Trimming cost V 9 bases and J 5 bases; bases outside gene matches: 10. The CDR3 reads CATRTGTANEKLFF. Written as DNA, the CDR3 is TGCGCCACCAGAACCGGGACAGCAAATGAAAAACTGTTTTTT.

This clone was seen once. The genes are TRBV27 and TRBJ2-7; TRBD2 is a possible D gene (6 bases). The CDR3 contains 16 residues. CDR1 and CDR2 from the germline V gene are MNHEY and SMNVEV (reference sequence). Between the trimmed V and J ends, which lost 7 bases and 6 bases, there was a span of 25 bases. CDR3 sequence reads: CASIPPGGRGISEQYF. The CDR3, as DNA: TGTGCCAGCATCCCCCCCGGGGGTCGTGGAATTAGCGAGCAGTACTTC.

This clone was seen only a few times. The chain joins TRBV25-1 to TRBJ1-2; D call uncertain. There are 12 residues in the CDR3. The V end lost 3 bases, the J end lost 4 bases, and 6 bases lay between the germline ends. In germline, CDR1 is MGHDK, CDR2 SYGVNS. This CDR3 reads CASSEFSYGYTF. The CDR3 bases are TGTGCCAGCAGTGAGTTTAGCTATGGCTACACCTTC.

This chain uses TRBV18 with TRBJ2-7; possibly TRBD1 for D (5 bases). The CDR3 covers 12 residues. CDR1 and CDR2 from the germline V gene are KGHSH and LQKENI. V lost 6 bases, J lost 3 bases, and 9 bases lay in between. The CDR3 loop reads CASSSTDYEQYF. CDR3 sequence (DNA): TGTGCCAGCTCGTCGACAGACTACGAGCAGTACTTC.

CDR3 region: CASSQGINPGNTIYF. CDR3 bases: TGTGCCAGCAGCCAAGGTATTAATCCTGGAAACACCATATATTTT. This chain connects TRBV4-2 to TRBJ1-3; D not resolved. The CDR3 runs to 15 residues. Trimming shortened V by 1 base and J by 2 bases, and 9 bases separated the two germline ends. CDR1 LGHNA and CDR2 YNFKEQ come from the germline V gene.